The 2 T cell receptor beta chains presented below share a single source sample, sequenced in a study of T cell repertoires in cytomegalovirus infection. TCRdb analysed the reads with MiXCR anew, one entry per CDR3 protein. This table has about 890,000 distinct CDR3 sequences, about a third appearing once. These receptors are not linked to any known antigen. The starting material was cultured CD8+ T cells from PBMCs, obtained from culture after CMV antigen stimulation. All receptors come from a human donor in good health (CMV status not recorded). Some clones in this sample may be carry-over from other donors' samples.

V usage is TRBV20-1 and J usage is TRBJ2-3; the match to TRBD1 covers 8 bases. CDR3 size: 17 residues. Losses at the gene ends were 3 bases for V and 3 bases for J; bases not matched to a gene: 14. The germline V gene encodes CDR1 DFQATT and CDR2 SNEGSKA (reference sequence). CDR3 sequence reads: CSARGARQGKYTDTQYF. DNA for the CDR3: TGCAGTGCTAGGGGGGCAAGACAGGGGAAGTATACAGATACGCAGTATTTT.

V and J are TRBV12-3 or TRBV12-4 and TRBJ1-1; TRBD1 might be the D (5 bases). This CDR3 comprises 15 residues. V was trimmed by 2 bases and J by 7 bases, leaving 17 bases between them. Here the CDR3 reads CASSLRGTDRGEAFF. DNA of the CDR3: TGTGCCAGCAGTTTACGCGGTACCGACAGAGGTGAAGCTTTCTTT.